A single sample is the source of the 17 T cell receptor beta chains below, sequenced in a study of T-cell memory formation after mild COVID-19. TCRdb used MiXCR to reprocess the 5' RACE reads, holding one entry per CDR3 protein. Of about 270,000 distinct CDR3 sequences detected, more than 15% appear once; the ten largest clones hold roughly 24%. What was sequenced was PBMCs or a T cell subset sorted from them (not recorded which). The source is a man between 18 and 29 years old who had mild COVID-19 (a few samples of this study predate the infection). Cell type and time point are not known.

The chain couples TRBV27 to TRBJ2-7; D uncertain. Germline V lookup: CDR1 MNHEY, CDR2 SMNVEV (reference sequence). V was clipped by 6 bases and J by 1 base, with 13 bases between them. The CDR3 totals 14 residues. Here the CDR3 DNA reads TGTGCCAGCAGAGAAGCCGGAAGGTCCTACGAGCAGTACGTC. Residues: CASREAGRSYEQYV.

This clonotype was seen only a few times. The chain employs TRBV20-1 and TRBJ2-3; TRBD2 matches at 8 bases. V shed 3 bases, J shed 2 bases, and the junction held 7 bases outside the gene matches. The CDR3 loop spans 15 amino acids. Germline V lookup: CDR1 DFQATT, CDR2 SNEGSKA (reference sequence). CDR3 in DNA: TGCAGTGCTAGCCATCGGCGGGGGGACACAGATACGCAGTATTTT. Translating gives CSASHRRGDTDTQYF.

The chain links TRBV7-9 to TRBJ1-4, with D hard to call. The CDR3 contains 14 residues. The germline V gene encodes CDR1 SEHNR and CDR2 FQNEAQ (reference sequence). V lost 5 bases, J lost 8 bases, and 15 bases lay in between. The CDR3 region has the DNA TGTGCCAGCAGCGCCAGTGCCTTAGGCGAAAAACTGTTTTTT. As protein: CASSASALGEKLFF.

CDR3 in amino acids: CAISESEGLSGYTF. Here the CDR3 DNA reads TGTGCCATCAGTGAGTCGGAGGGTTTGAGTGGCTACACCTTC. The chain carries TRBV10-3 and TRBJ1-2; no clear D. This CDR3 has 14 residues. The germline V gene encodes CDR1 ENHRY and CDR2 SYGVKD. The V end was cut by 0 bases, the J end by 7 bases, with 12 bases between.

This sequence joins TRBV7-2 and TRBJ1-5; weak D call: TRBD1 (5 bases). The length of the CDR3 is 13 residues. The germline gives CDR1 SGHTA, CDR2 FQGNSA. The V end was cut by 8 bases, the J end by 5 bases, with 13 bases between. CDR3 DNA: TGTGCCAGCGGCCCTCGGGGGGATCAGCCCCAGCATTTT. Its translation: CASGPRGDQPQHF.

This clonotype appeared a few times. This sequence joins TRBV5-4 and TRBJ2-5; weak D call: TRBD1 (5 bases). Per germline, CDR1 SGHNT and CDR2 YYREEE (reference sequence). Trimming cost V 4 bases and J 2 bases, with 12 bases left between them. The CDR3 covers 14 residues. The CDR3 sequence: CASSPAQGQETQYF. The CDR3 DNA follows: TGTGCCAGCAGCCCCGCCCAGGGACAAGAGACCCAGTACTTC.

This rearrangement joins TRBV29-1 to TRBJ2-3; D may be TRBD1 (6 bases). With 4 bases removed from V and 0 bases from J, the gap between germline ends came to 11 bases. The CDR3 is made up of 14 amino acids. Germline CDR1 and CDR2: SQVTM and ANQGSEA. CDR3 region: CSVAPGASTDTQYF. In DNA, the CDR3 is TGCAGCGTTGCCCCAGGGGCTAGCACAGATACGCAGTATTTT.

This clonotype appeared a few times. The V gene is TRBV3-1, the J gene TRBJ2-1; a possible D gene is TRBD2 (6 bases). V was trimmed by 0 bases and J by 0 bases, leaving 12 bases between them. Germline CDR1 reads LGHDT; CDR2 reads YNNKEL (reference sequence). This CDR3 spans 17 amino acids. The CDR3 region has the DNA TGTGCCAGCAGCCAAGATCTTAGCGGTGACTCCTACAATGAGCAGTTCTTC. It is translated as CASSQDLSGDSYNEQFF.

This clonotype was observed a handful of times. The chain is built from TRBV5-1 and TRBJ1-4, with D possibly TRBD1 on 5 matching bases. The V end was cut by 4 bases, the J end by 4 bases, with 14 bases between. The germline gives CDR1 SGHRS, CDR2 YFSETQ. The CDR3 runs 15 residues. The CDR3 loop reads CASSHGTASNEKLFF. CDR3 coding DNA: TGCGCCAGCAGCCACGGGACGGCTAGTAATGAAAAACTGTTTTTT.

The rearrangement uses TRBV12-3 or TRBV12-4 and TRBJ1-4; possible D gene TRBD1, 5 bases. This CDR3 has 17 amino acids. Trimming pared 8 bases from V and 0 bases from J, leaving 19 bases between. CDR3 DNA: TGTGCCAGCGGGGGATCGGGACCCTTGGCAACTAATGAAAAACTGTTTTTT. It is translated as CASGGSGPLATNEKLFF.

This clonotype turned up a few times. V gene TRBV20-1 combines with J gene TRBJ2-7, with D unclear. Germline CDR1 and CDR2: DFQATT and SNEGSKA (reference sequence). With 0 bases removed from V and 3 bases from J, the gap between germline ends came to 12 bases. The CDR3 covers 14 residues. CDR3: CSARDPKIDYEQYF. In nucleotides, the CDR3 is TGCAGTGCTAGAGACCCGAAAATTGACTACGAGCAGTACTTC.

This clonotype has a count of ten or more. The rearrangement uses TRBV27 and TRBJ1-5; no definite D call. V was trimmed by 0 bases and J by 4 bases, leaving 10 bases between them. Germline lookup yields CDR1 MNHEY and CDR2 SMNVEV (reference sequence). The CDR3 spans 15 residues. This CDR3 reads CASSLSRWLNQPQHF. The CDR3 DNA is TGTGCCAGCAGTTTATCGAGGTGGCTTAATCAGCCCCAGCATTTT.

This clonotype was detected only a few times. The chain uses TRBV4-3 and TRBJ2-2; 13 positions agree with TRBD2. The junction had 3 bases not matched to a gene; V was cut back by 5 bases and J by 6 bases. The germline V gene encodes CDR1 LGHNA and CDR2 YSLEER. This CDR3 is built from 15 residues. The CDR3, as DNA: TGCGCCAGCAGCTCGACTAGCGGGGGGCCCGGGGAGCTGTTTTTT. Translation: CASSSTSGGPGELFF.

The chain couples TRBV9 to TRBJ1-1; no clear D. Trimming took 2 bases from V and 0 from J, leaving 11 bases between them. Germline-derived CDR1 and CDR2 are SGDLS and YYNGEE. The CDR3 extends over 15 amino acids. The CDR3 protein is CASSVDGFMNTEAFF. The CDR3 DNA sequence: TGTGCCAGCAGCGTGGACGGATTCATGAACACTGAAGCTTTCTTT.

V gene TRBV5-5 combines with J gene TRBJ2-5; 9 bases are shared with TRBD2. With 5 bases clipped from V and 6 bases from J, the junction kept 11 bases outside the gene matches. CDR1 and CDR2 (germline): SGHKS, YYEKEE (reference sequence). This CDR3 is built from 15 residues. The CDR3 DNA is TGTGCCAGCAGACTTAGCGGGGGACGAGAACAGACCCAGTACTTC. This translates into CASRLSGGREQTQYF.

This chain joins TRBV6-6 and TRBJ2-5, with D tentatively TRBD2 (5 bases). The length of the CDR3 is 14 residues. V lost 3 bases, J lost 2 bases, and 10 bases lay in between. The germline gives CDR1 MNHNY, CDR2 SVGAGI (reference sequence). CDR3 in DNA: TGTGCCAGCAGTTATACGGGGTTGCAAGAGACCCAGTACTTC. It translates to CASSYTGLQETQYF.

The genes are TRBV14 and TRBJ2-1, with a tentative D call TRBD2 (6 bases). V was pared by 0 bases and J by 9 bases, with 9 bases between. CDR1 SGHDN and CDR2 FVKESK come from the germline V gene. The CDR3 has 13 residues. The DNA for the CDR3 is TGTGCCAGCAGCCAAGATTGGAGGGGTGAGCAGTTCTTC. This encodes CASSQDWRGEQFF.